This paragraph covers one TCR beta chain sequence. In the authors' methods: Estimated nucleated cell counts came from reference gene primer amplification. Assay: immunoSEQ multiplex PCR; the TCRdb copy retains only in-frame clones and omits some. Clonal size and the V and J genes are those of that table, whereas D and trimming came from the DNA. This sample carries about 170,000 clones, roughly 85% of them seen once, and the ten largest clones take about 11%. The sample comes from a study of blood T cell repertoires in COVID-19. Study background: Samples taken during acute and convalescent COVID-19 were collected in the United States, Italy and Spain. Nucleic acid was either cDNA or gDNA, and it came from T cells, B-cell-depleted T cells, or PBMCs.

The V and J ends lost 6 bases and 5 bases respectively, with 10 bases between them. The CDR3 spans 12 residues. Germline lookup yields CDR1 KGHSH and CDR2 LQKENI. Source material: peripheral blood. This clonotype originated in an elderly woman with active or convalescent COVID-19. This chain uses TRBV18 with TRBJ1-1; tentative D call: TRBD1 (6 bases). CDR3 protein: CASSITGTEAFF. Here the CDR3 DNA reads TGTGCCAGCTCCATCACAGGGACTGAAGCTTTCTTT.